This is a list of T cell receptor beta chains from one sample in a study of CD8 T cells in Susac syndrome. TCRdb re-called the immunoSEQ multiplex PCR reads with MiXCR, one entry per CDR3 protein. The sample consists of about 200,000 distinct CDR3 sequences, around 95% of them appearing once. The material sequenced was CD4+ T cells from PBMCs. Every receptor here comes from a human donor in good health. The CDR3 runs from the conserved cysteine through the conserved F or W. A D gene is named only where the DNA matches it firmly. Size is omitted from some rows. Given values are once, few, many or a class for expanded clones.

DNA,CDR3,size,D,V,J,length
TGTGCCAGCAGCAGGGAGGACATGCGAGGGGCTGAAGCTTTCTTT,CASSREDMRGAEAFF,-,-,TRBV7-9,TRBJ1-1,15
TGCAGTGCTCGTGACCTCTCTGGGGCCAACGTCCTGACTTTC,CSARDLSGANVLTF,-,-,TRBV20-1,TRBJ2-6,14
TGCAGCGCCGTGCCTGGGGCAAACACTGAAGCTTTCTTT,CSAVPGANTEAFF,-,-,TRBV29-1,TRBJ1-1,13
TGTGCCAGCAGTTTCGGGACAGGGGGCCTCTATGGCTACACCTTC,CASSFGTGGLYGYTF,-,TRBD1,TRBV27,TRBJ1-2,15
TGTGCCAGCAGCGTAGTGGAGAAGAATGAGCAGTTCTTC,CASSVVEKNEQFF,-,-,TRBV9,TRBJ2-1,13
TGTGCCAGCAGCGCCGTGGTCTGGGGTCTCCGAAGCCCCCAAGAGACCCAGTACTTC,CASSAVVWGLRSPQETQYF,-,-,TRBV28,TRBJ2-5,19
TGTGCCAGCTCATCGAGCTCAGGATCAACTGAAGCTTTCTTT,CASSSSSGSTEAFF,-,-,TRBV18,TRBJ1-1,14
TGCAGCGTTGACAGGTTCAAGGGCACTGAAGCTTTCTTT,CSVDRFKGTEAFF,-,-,TRBV29-1,TRBJ1-1,13
TGTGCCAGCAGCCAAGAGCTCGGCACTTCACCCCTCCACTTT,CASSQELGTSPLHF,-,-,TRBV3-1,TRBJ1-6,14
TGCGCCAGCAGCCAAAGGTGGGCTAACTATGGCTACACCTTC,CASSQRWANYGYTF,-,-,TRBV4-1,TRBJ1-2,14
TGTGCCAGCAGCTTGGCAGGTCCCTATGGCTACACCTTC,CASSLAGPYGYTF,-,-,TRBV7-9,TRBJ1-2,13
TGCAGCGTTGGAGACAGTCCGGTCTACGAGCAGTACTTC,CSVGDSPVYEQYF,-,-,TRBV29-1,TRBJ2-7,13
TGTGCCAGTAGTTCCCGGGACAGCCCCTACGAGCAGTACTTC,CASSSRDSPYEQYF,-,TRBD1,TRBV19,TRBJ2-7,14
TGCGCCAGCAGCCAGGAGGGGTGGGACAGGAACCAAGAGACCCAGTACTTC,CASSQEGWDRNQETQYF,-,TRBD1,TRBV4-1,TRBJ2-5,17
TGTGCCAGCAGCAAAGGGGCTAGCGGGACAGATACGCAGTATTTT,CASSKGASGTDTQYF,-,TRBD2,TRBV7-3,TRBJ2-3,15
TGTGCCAGCAGCCCGTCGAGAGATGAAAAACTGTTTTTT,CASSPSRDEKLFF,-,-,TRBV11-2,TRBJ1-4,13
TGTGCCAGCAGCGCCGAACCTGCCGGGTATCAGCCCCAGCATTTT,CASSAEPAGYQPQHF,-,-,TRBV9,TRBJ1-5,15
TGTGCCAGCAGCCCTGGGACAGGGGGCCTTCAGCCCCAGCATTTT,CASSPGTGGLQPQHF,-,TRBD1,TRBV6-2/TRBV6-3,TRBJ1-5,15
TGTGCCAGCAGCCAAGAGGGGGCCGATTCACCCCTCCACTTT,CASSQEGADSPLHF,-,-,TRBV3-1,TRBJ1-6,14
TGTGCCAGTAGTCTCCAGAGGGATCAGCCCCAGCATTTT,CASSLQRDQPQHF,-,-,TRBV19,TRBJ1-5,13
TGTGCCAGCAGGGGGGTAGCGGGAGCTGAGCAGTTCTTC,CASRGVAGAEQFF,-,TRBD2,TRBV7-9,TRBJ2-1,13
TGTGCCAGCTCACCATTTACAGGGACCATTCAAGAGACCCAGTACTTC,CASSPFTGTIQETQYF,-,-,TRBV18,TRBJ2-5,16
TGTGCCAGCAGCGGGACAGGGCAAAGTGAAGCTTTCTTT,CASSGTGQSEAFF,-,TRBD1,TRBV9,TRBJ1-1,13
TGCGCCAGCAGCCAGCTACAGGGGGACTATGGCTACACCTTC,CASSQLQGDYGYTF,-,TRBD1,TRBV4-1,TRBJ1-2,14
TGTGCCAGCAGCCCTAGCGGGAGCCGAACCGGGGAGCTGTTTTTT,CASSPSGSRTGELFF,-,TRBD2,TRBV9,TRBJ2-2,15
TGTGCCAGCAGCTCACGACAGGGAACTAATGAAAAACTGTTTTTT,CASSSRQGTNEKLFF,-,TRBD1,TRBV14,TRBJ1-4,15
TGTGCCAGTAGGGACGACAGGGCGAGCACTGAAGCTTTCTTT,CASRDDRASTEAFF,-,TRBD1,TRBV19,TRBJ1-1,14
TGTGCCACCAGCAGAGATGGATGGGGTGAGCAGTTCTTC,CATSRDGWGEQFF,-,-,TRBV15,TRBJ2-1,13
TGCAGCGTTGTTGCGGTATCCTACGAGCAGTACTTC,CSVVAVSYEQYF,-,-,TRBV29-1,TRBJ2-7,12
TGCGCCAGCAGCCAAACACCGATCCTCCCAGATACGCAGTATTTT,CASSQTPILPDTQYF,-,-,TRBV4-1,TRBJ2-3,15
TGTGCCAGCAGCCGGTTGGATGGCTACACCTTC,CASSRLDGYTF,-,-,TRBV14,TRBJ1-2,11
TGTGCCAGCAGCTTAGCGGGCTACACCTTC,CASSLAGYTF,-,-,TRBV11-2,TRBJ1-2,10
TGCGCCAGCAGCCCCCAGACAGGGGTCCGATCGGGTGGGGCCAACGTCCTGACTTTC,CASSPQTGVRSGGANVLTF,-,TRBD1,TRBV5-1,TRBJ2-6,19
TGCGCCAGCAGCTTGGCAGCGGGAGTCGCTAATGAGCAGTTCTTC,CASSLAAGVANEQFF,-,TRBD2,TRBV5-1,TRBJ2-1,15
TGTGCCAGCAGCCAAGATTTGCCGGGGGTTAGTGGTTCACCCCTCCACTTT,CASSQDLPGVSGSPLHF,-,-,TRBV3-1,TRBJ1-6,17
TGTGCCACCAGCAGAGTGGCGGGGGTCTACGAGCAGTACTTC,CATSRVAGVYEQYF,-,TRBD2,TRBV15,TRBJ2-7,14
TGCAGCGTTGGGGCAGCAAATCAGCCCCAGCATTTT,CSVGAANQPQHF,-,-,TRBV29-1,TRBJ1-5,12
TGTGCCAGCAGCCCAAGGGCGGGGGGGCATGAAGCTTTCTTT,CASSPRAGGHEAFF,-,-,TRBV11-2,TRBJ1-1,14
TGCGCCAGCAGCCAAGAGTTCAGGACAGGGGAGGTTGATGAGCAGTTCTTC,CASSQEFRTGEVDEQFF,once,TRBD1,TRBV4-1,TRBJ2-1,17
TGTGCCAGCAGCGCCGACCCCAGCTCCTACAATGAGCAGTTCTTC,CASSADPSSYNEQFF,-,-,TRBV9,TRBJ2-1,15
TGTGCCAGCAGCTTACTGACAGGCCCCTCTGGGGCCAACGTCCTGACTTTC,CASSLLTGPSGANVLTF,-,-,TRBV7-2,TRBJ2-6,17
TGCGCCAGCAGCCAAGATGGGCTGCCGCAGTACTTC,CASSQDGLPQYF,-,-,TRBV4-1,TRBJ2-7,12
TGTGCCAGCAGTTTAACGGGGCTCACCTACATGAACACTGAAGCTTTCTTT,CASSLTGLTYMNTEAFF,-,-,TRBV12-3/TRBV12-4,TRBJ1-1,17
TGTGCCATCAAGTCAGCGGGGGGCACAGATACGCAGTATTTT,CAIKSAGGTDTQYF,-,TRBD2,TRBV10-3,TRBJ2-3,14
TGTGCCAGTAGTACCCCGACGTTACAAGAGACCCAGTACTTC,CASSTPTLQETQYF,-,-,TRBV19,TRBJ2-5,14